This T cell receptor beta chain is drawn from a study of OX40 agonist ivuxolimab in advanced cancers. Turning to the study itself: Patients were dosed with the agonistic anti-OX40 (CD134) antibody ivuxolimab.

Trimming took off 5 bases at V and 7 bases at J, with 2 bases between the two ends. The CDR3 is 10 amino acids. Germline V CDR1 and CDR2: LNHDA, SQIVND (reference sequence). Study results and caveats: In the expanded peripheral T cells, antigen specificity was never determined.

The table came from immunoSEQ multiplex PCR; TCRdb's copy has only in-frame clones and leaves some out. The sample consists of 85,000 to 120,000 clones, roughly nine tenths of them appearing once. Worth noting for this clone: Its specificity is unknown.

Sequenced material: CD4+ or CD8+ T cells sorted from blood, taken in a trial of the OX40 agonist ivuxolimab. The chain links TRBV19 to TRBJ2-2; D gene ambiguous. This TCR was sampled from an adult with an advanced solid tumor such as melanoma, head and neck, liver or kidney cancer. CDR3 loop: CASSHGELFF. The DNA for the CDR3 is TGTGCCAGTAGTCACGGGGAGCTGTTTTTT.